The 25 T cell receptor beta chains given below trace back to one sample, sequenced in a study of blood T cell repertoires in COVID-19. Measured with immunoSEQ multiplex PCR; TCRdb has only the in-frame clones, and not every one. The sample consists of tens of thousands of clones, approximately 81% of them appearing once. Material: peripheral blood. These receptors came from a man older than 75 with acute or convalescent COVID-19.

This chain links TRBV12-5 with TRBJ1-3, with D perhaps matching TRBD1 (5 bases). Germline V gene sequence: CDR1 LGHNT, CDR2 FRNRAP. V was shortened by 5 bases and J by 1 base, with 15 bases between the two germline ends. The CDR3 loop spans 16 amino acids. Here the CDR3 DNA reads TGTGCTAGTGGTACGCGGGGGGATTTATCTGGAAACACCATATATTTT. Its translation is CASGTRGDLSGNTIYF.

The V call is TRBV11-2, the J call TRBJ2-2, with 9 nucleotides matching TRBD2. The CDR3 runs to 18 residues. V trimming: 4 bases; J trimming: 6 bases; junction bases outside the gene matches: 15. Per the germline V gene, CDR1 is SGHAT and CDR2 is FQNNGV. The CDR3 loop reads CASSSISGGFSSAGELFF. CDR3 DNA: TGTGCCAGCAGCTCCATTAGCGGGGGATTTTCTAGCGCCGGGGAGCTGTTTTTT.

This clone occurred a few times. The genes are TRBV7-2 and TRBJ1-3; unclear D gene. The germline gives CDR1 SGHTA, CDR2 FQGNSA. The CDR3 is 16 residues long. Between the trimmed V and J ends, which lost 4 bases and 1 base, there was a span of 14 bases. Here the CDR3 reads CASSSRSTGSGNTIYF. CDR3 bases: TGTGCCAGCAGCTCTCGATCGACCGGGTCTGGAAACACCATATATTTT.

This clone was counted between two and nine times. V is TRBV11-2 and J is TRBJ2-3; D uncertain. There are 14 residues in the CDR3. V lost 3 bases and J lost 0, with 7 bases in between. The germline V gene encodes CDR1 SGHAT and CDR2 FQNNGV. CDR3 in amino acids: CASSFSLSTDTQYF. The CDR3 DNA reads as TGTGCCAGCAGCTTCTCCCTTAGCACAGATACGCAGTATTTT.

This chain connects TRBV19 to TRBJ2-3; weak D call: TRBD2 (6 bases). Trimming pared 9 bases from V and 2 bases from J, leaving 18 bases between. Germline V CDR1 and CDR2: LNHDA, SQIVND (reference sequence). CDR3 length equals 15 residues. CDR3 nucleotide sequence: TGTGCCAGCCGGGAGCGACCAGTCCCCACAGATACGCAGTATTTT. It encodes CASRERPVPTDTQYF. The full variable domain, in which reference TRBV19 and TRBJ2-3 provide the parts outside the CDR3, is DGGITQSPKYLFRKEGQNVTLSCEQNLNHDAMYWYRQDPGQGLRLIYYSQIVNDFQKGDIAEGYSVSREKKESFPLTVTSAQKNPTAFYLCASRERPVPTDTQYFGPGTRLTVL.

The V and J genes are TRBV5-4 and TRBJ1-2, with 11 bases lining up with TRBD1. The junction had 10 bases not matched to a gene; V was cut back by 4 bases and J by 5 bases. Germline loops: CDR1 SGHNT, CDR2 YYREEE (reference sequence). The CDR3 has 16 amino acids. The CDR3 coding sequence is TGTGCCAGCAGCCAGGCCGGACAGGGGGCGCAGTATGGCTACACCTTC. This encodes CASSQAGQGAQYGYTF. Full variable domain (missing parts from reference TRBV5-4 and TRBJ1-2): ETGVTQSPTHLIKTRGQQVTLRCSSQSGHNTVSWYQQALGQGPQFIFQYYREEENGRGNFPPRFSGLQFPNYSSELNVNALELDDSALYLCASSQAGQGAQYGYTFGSGTRLTVV.

There are a few counts of this clone. This chain connects TRBV5-1 to TRBJ2-1, with 8 bases aligning to TRBD1. CDR1 is SGHRS and CDR2 is YFSETQ in the germline V gene. The CDR3 covers 15 residues. V dropped 0 bases and J dropped 8; count of bases not matched to a gene: 7. The DNA of the CDR3 is TGCGCCAGCAGCTTGGATGGACAGGGCTTGGATGAGCAGTTCTTC. Protein: CASSLDGQGLDEQFF. The entire variable domain, with the rest obtained from reference TRBV5-1 and TRBJ2-1, is as follows: KAGVTQTPRYLIKTRGQQVTLSCSPISGHRSVSWYQQTPGQGLQFLFEYFSETQRNKGNFPGRFSGRQFSNSRSEMNVSTLELGDSALYLCASSLDGQGLDEQFFGPGTRLTVL.

This rearrangement joins TRBV3-1 (or the pseudogene TRBV3-2) to TRBJ2-3; 10 nucleotides line up with TRBD2. Germline-derived CDR1 and CDR2 are LGHDT and YNNKEL (reference sequence). This CDR3 spans 14 amino acids. V shed 4 bases and J 8 bases; nucleotides not matched to a gene: 6. DNA for the CDR3: TGTGCCAGCAGCCCTAGCGGGGGAGGTAGTACGCAGTATTTT. It encodes CASSPSGGGSTQYF.

This chain links TRBV9 with TRBJ2-1; D not certain. Germline V CDR1 and CDR2: SGDLS, YYNGEE. The CDR3 covers 13 residues. Between the trimmed V and J ends, which lost 2 bases and 5 bases, there was a span of 8 bases. The CDR3 sequence is CASSVGGNNEQFF. CDR3 DNA: TGTGCCAGCAGCGTCGGCGGTAACAATGAGCAGTTCTTC. Full variable domain (remainder filled in from reference TRBV9 and TRBJ2-1): DSGVTQTPKHLITATGQRVTLRCSPRSGDLSVYWYQQSLDQGLQFLIQYYNGEERAKGNILERFSAQQFPDLHSELNLSSLELGDSALYFCASSVGGNNEQFFGPGTRLTVL.

V and J are TRBV5-5 and TRBJ2-2; TRBD1 matches 7 bases. The V gene end was trimmed by 5 bases and the J gene end by 0 bases; junction bases not matched to a gene: 4. CDR3 size: 15 residues. Germline V gene data show CDR1 as SGHKS and CDR2 as YYEKEE (reference sequence). The CDR3 sequence is CASSRDSSNTGELFF. CDR3 bases: TGTGCCAGCAGTCGGGACAGTTCGAACACCGGGGAGCTGTTTTTT.

The rearrangement uses TRBV6-5 and TRBJ1-6, with TRBD1 matching over 8 bases. Germline CDR1 reads MNHEY; CDR2 reads SVGAGI. With V trimmed by 4 bases and J by 7 bases, 6 bases remained unmatched. The CDR3 is made up of 15 amino acids. Here the CDR3 reads CASSFRGRVNSPLHF. CDR3 DNA: TGTGCCAGCAGTTTCAGGGGGCGGGTAAATTCACCCCTCCACTTT.

This clone was recorded a few times. The rearrangement uses TRBV6-6 and TRBJ2-7; no firm D call. The V and J ends lost 6 bases and 2 bases respectively, with 8 bases between them. Germline values: CDR1 MNHNY, CDR2 SVGAGI (reference sequence). The CDR3 has 12 amino acids. CDR3 amino acids: CASSRVPYEQYF. The CDR3 DNA reads TGTGCCAGCAGCCGCGTACCCTACGAGCAGTACTTC.

The genes are TRBV10-3 and TRBJ1-2; D remains unclear. This CDR3 contains 13 residues. V lost 4 bases to trimming and J lost 4 bases, with 10 bases between them. Looked up from germline, CDR1 is ENHRY and CDR2 is SYGVKD. DNA of the CDR3: TGTGCCATCAGTGCGAGAGACTTCTATGGCTACACCTTC. It is translated as CAISARDFYGYTF.

The chain recombines TRBV4-2 with TRBJ1-2, with D hard to call. The germline V gene has CDR1 LGHNA and CDR2 YNFKEQ. V was shortened by 0 bases and J by 2 bases, with 7 bases between the two germline ends. The CDR3 is made up of 14 amino acids. The CDR3 sequence is CASSQDSVNYGYTF. CDR3 in DNA: TGTGCCAGCAGCCAAGATTCAGTAAACTATGGCTACACCTTC.

The genes are TRBV27 and TRBJ1-6, with no clear D. The germline V gene encodes CDR1 MNHEY and CDR2 SMNVEV (reference sequence). This CDR3 is 14 amino acids long. V lost 2 bases, J lost 4 bases, and 6 bases lay in between. CDR3 region: CASSLPRYNSPLHF. The CDR3 bases are TGTGCCAGCAGTTTACCCAGATATAATTCACCCCTCCACTTT.

The chain recombines TRBV7-3 with TRBJ2-1; 9 bases are shared with TRBD2. The V and J ends lost 4 bases and 7 bases, in that order; junction bases with no gene match: 11. The CDR3 is 16 residues long. Germline V gives CDR1 SGHTA, CDR2 FQGTGA. CDR3 loop: CASSYSSRGGQNEQFF. The CDR3 DNA is TGTGCCAGCAGCTACTCTTCGCGGGGGGGCCAAAATGAGCAGTTCTTC.

V and J are TRBV15 and TRBJ1-1; weak D call: TRBD1 (5 bases). In germline, CDR1 is LNHNV, CDR2 YYDKDF (reference sequence). V dropped 1 base and J dropped 2 bases, with 8 bases sitting between them. The CDR3 contains 14 residues. This chain's CDR3 is CATSRVGDNTEAFF. The CDR3 DNA follows: TGTGCCACCAGCAGAGTAGGGGATAACACTGAAGCTTTCTTT.

The V call is TRBV4-2, the J call TRBJ1-6; D unresolved. The ends were cut back, 0 bases at V and 8 bases at J, with 17 bases in the middle. The germline V gene encodes CDR1 LGHNA and CDR2 YNFKEQ. This CDR3 comprises 17 residues. CDR3 amino acids: CASSQDFSAASYSPLHF. Written as DNA, the CDR3 is TGTGCCAGCAGCCAAGATTTTTCGGCGGCCTCTTATTCACCCCTCCACTTT.

The chain employs TRBV19 and TRBJ1-5; D remains unclear. The CDR3 totals 13 residues. Germline CDR1 and CDR2: LNHDA and SQIVND (reference sequence). V was clipped by 3 bases and J by 7 bases, with 10 bases between them. The CDR3 loop is CASSIDVGQPQHF. The CDR3 DNA reads as TGTGCCAGTAGTATCGACGTCGGGCAGCCCCAGCATTTT.

The V gene is TRBV18, the J gene TRBJ2-1; 7 positions agree with TRBD1. With V trimmed by 3 bases and J by 5 bases, 7 bases remained unmatched. This CDR3 contains 15 residues. Germline V lookup: CDR1 KGHSH, CDR2 LQKENI. The CDR3 coding sequence is TGTGCCAGCTCACCTGGGACAGCTTCCAACAATGAGCAGTTCTTC. It is translated as CASSPGTASNNEQFF.

V is TRBV9 and J is TRBJ2-6; tentatively, D is TRBD2 (6 bases). The CDR3 is made up of 15 amino acids. Per germline, CDR1 SGDLS and CDR2 YYNGEE. Trimming left V 9 bases short and J 4 bases short, with 17 bases between. CDR3 loop: CATQAGGSGANVLTF. CDR3 bases: TGTGCCACCCAGGCTGGGGGGTCGGGGGCCAACGTCCTGACTTTC.

The chain combines TRBV19 with TRBJ2-2; D is undetermined. Trimming took off 5 bases at V and 0 bases at J, with 4 bases between the two ends. Germline lookup yields CDR1 LNHDA and CDR2 SQIVND (reference sequence). The CDR3 totals 13 residues. CDR3: CASSPANTGELFF. The CDR3 nucleotides read TGTGCCAGTAGTCCAGCGAACACCGGGGAGCTGTTTTTT.

The CDR3: CASSLGQTGELFF. The CDR3 DNA reads as TGCGCCAGCAGCCTCGGACAGACCGGGGAGCTGTTTTTT. This chain uses TRBV5-1 with TRBJ2-2, with D possibly being TRBD1 (6 bases). This CDR3 has 13 amino acids. The germline gives CDR1 SGHRS, CDR2 YFSETQ. Trimming took off 4 bases at V and 5 bases at J, with 9 bases between the two ends.

The V gene is TRBV18, the J gene TRBJ2-3; D perhaps matches TRBD1 (5 bases). Trimming stripped 0 bases from V and 2 bases from J, with 9 bases between. CDR3 length equals 15 residues. CDR1 and CDR2 (germline): KGHSH, LQKENI. CDR3 nucleotide sequence: TGTGCCAGCTCACCACCGGGGCTCCACACAGATACGCAGTATTTT. Its protein product is CASSPPGLHTDTQYF.

The rearrangement joins TRBV6-6 to TRBJ2-1; D is perhaps TRBD1 (5 bases). Germline lookup yields CDR1 MNHNY and CDR2 SVGAGI (reference sequence). The CDR3 covers 14 residues. Trimming stripped 10 bases from V and 5 bases from J, with 18 bases between. CDR3 residues: CATTGFPDHNEQFF. DNA for the CDR3: TGTGCCACCACAGGTTTCCCGGACCACAATGAGCAGTTCTTC.